This T cell receptor (beta chain) was documented in a study of T cell repertoires in cytomegalovirus infection. Study at large: The public TCR beta signatures pointed to both CMV infection and matching HLA type. Study findings and constraints: HLA-C-restricted, CMV-specific TCR beta clonotypes were dominant ex vivo.

In the case of this clonotype: Antigen unknown. Relative to the germline gene, one junction end is altered; a read error may explain this.

From the reads, TCRdb called clonotypes with MiXCR, one entry per CDR3 protein. This sample has approximately 400,000 distinct CDR3 sequences, with roughly 30% found just once. This TCR was sampled from a human donor in good health (CMV status not recorded). Some clones in this sample may be carry-over from other donors' samples. Sequencing input: PBMCs.

The CDR3 loop reads CASSYGGHGYTF. In nucleotides, the CDR3 is TGTGCCAGCAGTTACGGGGGGCACGGCTACACATTC. The gene calls are TRBV6-8 and TRBJ1-2; the D gene is possibly TRBD1 (6 bases). The CDR3 contains 12 residues. CDR1 is MNHGY, CDR2 SAAAGT, per germline.